Listed below are T cell receptor beta chains from one sample, sequenced in a study of identical twins. TCRdb re-analysed the 5' RACE reads in MiXCR, keeping a single row per CDR3 protein. The data show about 470,000 distinct CDR3 sequences, roughly 24% seen once. The sample also formed part of further work on T cells expressing NK-cell markers.

The sequencing sample was made of CD4+ T cells sorted from blood. These receptors all stem from a woman aged 18-29 years in good health. Each CDR3 is given with its conserved first and last residue. D genes are given only for firm matches. Only some rows state a clone size, as once, few, many or a class for expanded clones.

clone size,D gene,V gene,J gene,CDR3 protein,CDR3 DNA
NA,TRBD2,TRBV6-2/TRBV6-3,TRBJ2-3,CASRRTSGRTDTQYF,TGTGCCAGCCGTCGGACTAGCGGACGCACAGATACGCAGTATTTT
NA,NA,TRBV11-2,TRBJ1-2,CASSLDPQGWRGYTF,TGTGCCAGCAGCTTAGATCCTCAGGGGTGGAGGGGCTACACCTTC
NA,NA,TRBV7-3,TRBJ2-7,CASSSPGLKEQYF,TGTGCCAGCAGCTCCCCCGGATTGAAGGAGCAGTACTTC
few,NA,TRBV5-1,TRBJ2-7,CASSLDGGEEEYF,TGCGCCAGCAGCTTGGATGGAGGAGAGGAAGAGTACTTC
few,NA,TRBV12-3/TRBV12-4,TRBJ1-6,CASSSLGSPLHF,TGTGCCAGCAGTTCCCTTGGGTCACCCCTCCACTTT
few,NA,TRBV6-5,TRBJ1-2,CASSSPQVRGGYTF,TGTGCCAGCAGTTCCCCGCAGGTTCGGGGAGGCTACACCTTC
NA,TRBD2,TRBV20-1,TRBJ2-3,CSAWTSGSVTDTQYF,TGCAGTGCGTGGACTAGCGGGAGTGTCACAGATACGCAGTATTTT
NA,TRBD1,TRBV9,TRBJ2-1,CASSRDRGQGSDEQFF,TGTGCCAGCAGCAGGGACAGGGGGCAGGGAAGCGATGAGCAGTTCTTC
NA,NA,TRBV7-2,TRBJ2-2,CASTPRGTGELFF,TGTGCCAGCACCCCAAGGGGAACCGGGGAGCTGTTTTTT
NA,NA,TRBV20-1,TRBJ2-7,CSARNSYYEQYF,TGCAGTGCTAGAAACAGCTACTACGAGCAGTACTTC
NA,NA,TRBV21-1,TRBJ2-3,CASSKGKTDRSFTDTQYF,TGTGCCAGCAGCAAGGGGAAAACCGACAGGTCTTTCACAGATACGCAGTATTTT
NA,NA,TRBV5-1,TRBJ2-7,CASSFARSNYEQYF,TGCGCCAGCAGCTTTGCACGGTCCAATTACGAGCAGTACTTC
few,NA,TRBV7-2,TRBJ2-2,CASSPRGAGVNTGELFF,TGTGCCAGCAGCCCCCGGGGGGCAGGCGTAAACACCGGGGAGCTGTTTTTT
many,NA,TRBV20-1,TRBJ1-1,CSARAQGSDTEAFF,TGCAGTGCCCGGGCCCAGGGATCGGACACTGAAGCTTTCTTT
few,NA,TRBV4-3,TRBJ2-7,CASSPELVAVGEQYF,TGCGCCAGCAGCCCCGAACTAGTGGCGGTTGGCGAGCAGTACTTC
NA,NA,TRBV7-6,TRBJ2-2,CASSPIGAGELFF,TGTGCCAGCAGCCCTATCGGGGCCGGGGAGCTGTTTTTT
NA,TRBD2,TRBV27,TRBJ2-5,CASSSRLAGAGETQYF,TGTGCCAGCAGTTCGAGACTAGCGGGGGCCGGGGAGACCCAGTACTTC
NA,NA,TRBV14,TRBJ2-7,CASSQVQGFMYEQYF,TGTGCCAGCAGCCAAGTTCAGGGTTTCATGTACGAGCAGTACTTC
NA,NA,TRBV3-1,TRBJ1-1,CASSQDLRKGLNTEAFF,TGTGCCAGCAGCCAAGATCTTAGGAAGGGCCTGAACACTGAAGCTTTCTTT
few,TRBD1,TRBV6-1,TRBJ1-2,CASSLGNRGSYRGYTF,TGTGCCAGCAGCTTGGGAAACAGGGGCTCCTATCGAGGCTACACCTTC
NA,NA,TRBV12-3/TRBV12-4,TRBJ2-2,CASSLRGAVNTGELFF,TGTGCCAGCAGTTTAAGGGGGGCGGTTAACACCGGGGAGCTGTTTTTT
NA,NA,TRBV12-5,TRBJ2-4,CASGVENIQYF,TGTGCTAGTGGTGTAGAAAACATTCAGTACTTC
NA,NA,TRBV6-5,TRBJ2-3,CASSYSRDSTDTQYF,TGTGCCAGCAGTTACTCGAGAGATAGTACAGATACGCAGTATTTT
many,TRBD2,TRBV10-3,TRBJ2-7,CAISEPSGLAGVPEQYF,TGTGCCATCAGTGAGCCTTCGGGACTAGCGGGAGTTCCCGAGCAGTACTTC
NA,TRBD1,TRBV29-1,TRBJ2-5,CSVFGGQVPETQYF,TGCAGCGTCTTCGGGGGACAGGTTCCCGAGACCCAGTACTTC
few,NA,TRBV11-3,TRBJ2-6,CASSSPKTGSGANVLTF,TGTGCCAGCAGTAGTCCGAAAACAGGGTCCGGGGCCAACGTCCTGACTTTC
few,NA,TRBV20-1,TRBJ2-2,CSAILVATGELFF,TGCAGTGCTATTCTGGTCGCCACCGGGGAGCTGTTTTTT
NA,NA,TRBV4-2,TRBJ1-3,CASSQVTVEGNTIYF,TGTGCCAGCAGCCAAGTAACGGTCGAGGGAAACACCATATATTTT
NA,NA,TRBV12-3/TRBV12-4,TRBJ1-5,CASSIREEQPQHF,TGTGCCAGCAGTATCAGGGAAGAACAGCCCCAGCATTTT
NA,TRBD2,TRBV5-1,TRBJ2-3,CASSPSSGGIRTQYF,TGCGCCAGCAGCCCCTCTAGCGGGGGGATAAGGACGCAGTATTTT
many,NA,TRBV20-1,TRBJ1-5,CSASRHGIPQHF,TGCAGTGCTAGTCGGCACGGAATACCCCAGCATTTT
few,NA,TRBV5-6,TRBJ2-2,CASSLVGVTGELFF,TGTGCCAGCAGCTTGGTTGGAGTCACCGGGGAGCTGTTTTTT